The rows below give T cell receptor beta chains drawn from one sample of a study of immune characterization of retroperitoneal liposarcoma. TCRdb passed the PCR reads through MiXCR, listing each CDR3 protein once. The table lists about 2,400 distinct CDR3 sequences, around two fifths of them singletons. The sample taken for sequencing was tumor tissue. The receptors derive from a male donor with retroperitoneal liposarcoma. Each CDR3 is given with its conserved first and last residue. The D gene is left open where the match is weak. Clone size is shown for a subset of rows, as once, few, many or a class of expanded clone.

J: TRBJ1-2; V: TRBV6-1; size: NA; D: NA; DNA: TGTGCCAGCAGTCCCCAGTCCGTCTCTAACTATGGCTACACCTTC; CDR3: CASSPQSVSNYGYTF
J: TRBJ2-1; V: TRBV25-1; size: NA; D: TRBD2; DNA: TGTGCCAGCAGTGAATATTCCTGCGGGAGAATGCCCGGGGGTGAGCAGTTCTTC; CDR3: CASSEYSCGRMPGGEQFF
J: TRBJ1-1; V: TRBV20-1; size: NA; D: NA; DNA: TGCAGTGCTAGAGATCCCGGAGGAAGGGCCACTGAAGCTTTCTTT; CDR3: CSARDPGGRATEAFF
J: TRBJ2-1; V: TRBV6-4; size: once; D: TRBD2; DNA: TGTGCCAGCAGTGACAAAGGCGGCGGGGGGTTCGATGAGCAGCTCTTC; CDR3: CASSDKGGGGFDEQLF
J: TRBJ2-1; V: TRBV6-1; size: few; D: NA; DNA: TGTGCCAGCAGTGAAGCAGAGACCCAGTTCTTC; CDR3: CASSEAETQFF
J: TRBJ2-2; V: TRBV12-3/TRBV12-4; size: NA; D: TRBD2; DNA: TGTGCCAGCAGTCATACACTAGCGGTAAACACCGGGGAGCTGTTTTTT; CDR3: CASSHTLAVNTGELFF
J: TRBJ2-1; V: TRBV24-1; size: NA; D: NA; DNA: TGTGCCACCAGTGATCCAGGGGAGGAGACCCAGTTCTTC; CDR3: CATSDPGEETQFF
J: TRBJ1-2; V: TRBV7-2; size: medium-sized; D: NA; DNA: TGTGCCAGCAGCTTGCCGGCGGAGGGTGGCTACACCTTC; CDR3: CASSLPAEGGYTF
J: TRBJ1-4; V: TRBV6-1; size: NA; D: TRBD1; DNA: TGTGCCAGCAGTGAATATAGGACAGGGGTTGAAAAACTGTTTTTT; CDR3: CASSEYRTGVEKLFF
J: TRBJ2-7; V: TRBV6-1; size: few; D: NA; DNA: TGTGCCAGCAGAAAGGCGGGACCGGGTCCCTACGAGCAGTACTTC; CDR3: CASRKAGPGPYEQYF
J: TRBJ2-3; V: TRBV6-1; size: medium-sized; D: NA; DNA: TGTGCCAGCAGTGAGCTTACAACAGATACGCAGTATTTT; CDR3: CASSELTTDTQYF